This T cell receptor (beta chain) originates from a study of cytomegalovirus exposure and HLA in healthy donors. This clone was recorded once. This CDR3 contains 13 residues. Germline lookup yields CDR1 GTSNPN and CDR2 SVGIG (reference sequence). V lost 5 bases and J lost 7; bases outside the gene matches: 9. PCR was performed using 60 Vbeta and 13 Jbeta primers. The table came from immunoSEQ multiplex PCR; TCRdb's copy has only in-frame clones and leaves some out. The profile covers tens of thousands of clones, with more than 70% appearing a single time and around 3.9% taken by the ten largest. The TCR originated in a man aged 55 to 70 in good health and CMV-seronegative. The J gene is TRBJ1-2, the V gene TRBV30; 8 bases map to TRBD1. Sequencing was carried out using PBMCs. The CDR3 nucleotides read TGTGCCTGGGCCACCGGGACAGGCTTTGGCTACACCTTC. The encoded protein is CAWATGTGFGYTF.